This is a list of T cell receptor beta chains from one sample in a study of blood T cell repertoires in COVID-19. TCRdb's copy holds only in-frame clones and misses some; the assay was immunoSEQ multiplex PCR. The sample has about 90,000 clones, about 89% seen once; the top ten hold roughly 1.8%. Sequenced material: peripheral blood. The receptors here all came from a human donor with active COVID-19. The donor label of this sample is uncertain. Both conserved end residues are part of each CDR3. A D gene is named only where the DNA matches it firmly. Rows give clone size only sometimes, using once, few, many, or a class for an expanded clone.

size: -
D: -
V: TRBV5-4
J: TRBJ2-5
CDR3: CASSFPGIETQYF
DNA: TGTGCCAGCAGCTTCCCCGGTATTGAGACCCAGTACTTC

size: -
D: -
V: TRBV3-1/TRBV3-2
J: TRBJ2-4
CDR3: CASSVFGPICRKNIQYF
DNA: TGTGCCAGCAGCGTGTTTGGTCCCATTTGCAGAAAAAACATTCAGTACTTC

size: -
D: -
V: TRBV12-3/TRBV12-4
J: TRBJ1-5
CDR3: CASRSASNQPQHF
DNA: TGTGCCAGCCGGAGTGCGAGCAATCAGCCCCAGCATTTT

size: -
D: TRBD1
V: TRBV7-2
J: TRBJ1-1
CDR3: CASSLGTANTEAFF
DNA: TGTGCCAGCAGCCTGGGGACAGCAAACACTGAAGCTTTCTTT

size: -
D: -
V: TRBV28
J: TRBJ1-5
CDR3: CASNLTPNQPQHF
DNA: TGTGCCAGCAACCTAACCCCCAATCAGCCCCAGCATTTT

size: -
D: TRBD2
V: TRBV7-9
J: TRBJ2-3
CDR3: CASSVLAGDLTDTQYF
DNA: TGTGCCAGCAGCGTCTTAGCGGGGGACCTCACAGATACGCAGTATTTT

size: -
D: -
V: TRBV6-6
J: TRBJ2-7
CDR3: CASSLRPGFFHEQYF
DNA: TGTGCCAGCAGTTTGAGGCCAGGGTTCTTTCACGAGCAGTACTTC

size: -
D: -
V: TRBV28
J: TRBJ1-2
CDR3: CASSSTETQGGYGYTF
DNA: TGTGCCAGCAGTTCAACCGAAACCCAGGGAGGCTATGGCTACACCTTC

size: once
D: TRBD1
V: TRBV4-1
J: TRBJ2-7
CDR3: CASSLDRGDYEQYF
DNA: TGCGCCAGCAGCTTGGACAGGGGAGACTACGAGCAGTACTTC

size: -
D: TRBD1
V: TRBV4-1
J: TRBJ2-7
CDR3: CASSQERDGDRAYEQYF
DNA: TGCGCCAGCAGCCAAGAGCGCGACGGGGACAGGGCCTACGAGCAGTACTTC

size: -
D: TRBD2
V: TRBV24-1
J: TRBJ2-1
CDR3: CATSAVSGGALDEQFF
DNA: TGTGCCACCAGTGCGGTAAGCGGGGGGGCCTTAGATGAGCAGTTCTTC

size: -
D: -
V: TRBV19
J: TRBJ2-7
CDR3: CASSAWEKPEQYF
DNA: TGTGCCAGTAGTGCATGGGAGAAACCCGAGCAGTACTTC

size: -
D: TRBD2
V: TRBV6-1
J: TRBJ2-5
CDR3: CASSEKQLAGRARETQYF
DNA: TGTGCCAGCAGTGAAAAGCAACTAGCGGGGAGAGCCCGAGAGACCCAGTACTTC

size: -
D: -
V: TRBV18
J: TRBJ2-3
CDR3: CASSPRQTTDTQYF
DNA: TGTGCCAGCTCACCTCGACAAACCACAGATACGCAGTATTTT

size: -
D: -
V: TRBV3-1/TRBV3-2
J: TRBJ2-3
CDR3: CASSQPVLAGRATDTQYF
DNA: TGTGCCAGCAGCCAACCAGTCTTGGCGGGGCGAGCCACAGATACGCAGTATTTT

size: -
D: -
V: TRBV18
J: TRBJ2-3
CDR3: CASSPPSTDTQYF
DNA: TGTGCCAGCTCACCACCCTCTACAGATACGCAGTATTTT

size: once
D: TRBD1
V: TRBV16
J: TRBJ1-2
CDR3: CASSLKKLPGGNYGYTF
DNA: TGTGCCAGCAGCCTCAAAAAGCTCCCAGGGGGCAACTATGGCTACACCTTC

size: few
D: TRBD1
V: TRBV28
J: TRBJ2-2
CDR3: CASSLTPGGNTGELFF
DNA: TGTGCCAGCAGTTTAACCCCAGGGGGCAACACCGGGGAGCTGTTTTTT

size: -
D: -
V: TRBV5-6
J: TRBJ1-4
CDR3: CASSLGGVEKLFF
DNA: TGTGCCAGCAGCTTAGGGGGTGTTGAAAAACTGTTTTTT

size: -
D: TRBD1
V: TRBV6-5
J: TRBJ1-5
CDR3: CASRRQGGNQPQHF
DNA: TGTGCCAGCAGAAGACAGGGGGGCAATCAGCCCCAGCATTTT

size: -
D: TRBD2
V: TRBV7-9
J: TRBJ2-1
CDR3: CASSGHPGGSYNEQFF
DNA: TGTGCCAGCAGCGGGCATCCGGGGGGCTCCTACAATGAGCAGTTCTTC

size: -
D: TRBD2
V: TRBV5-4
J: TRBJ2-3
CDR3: CASSLGAGADTQYF
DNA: TGTGCCAGCAGCTTGGGCGCGGGGGCAGATACGCAGTATTTT

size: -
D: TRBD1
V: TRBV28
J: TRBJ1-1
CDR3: CASSSGQISRATEAFF
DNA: TGTGCCAGCAGTTCGGGACAGATATCAAGAGCCACTGAAGCTTTCTTT

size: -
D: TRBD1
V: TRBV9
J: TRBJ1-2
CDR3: CASSPISTLQGGYTF
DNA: TGTGCCAGCAGCCCAATCTCCACGTTACAGGGGGGCTACACCTTC

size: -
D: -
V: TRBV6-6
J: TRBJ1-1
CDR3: CASSYSRWGGNTEAFF
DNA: TGTGCCAGCAGTTACTCGAGGTGGGGGGGGAACACTGAAGCTTTCTTT

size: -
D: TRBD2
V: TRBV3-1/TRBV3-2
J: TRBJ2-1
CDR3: CASSQMGRGANEQFF
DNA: TGTGCCAGCAGCCAGATGGGGCGGGGGGCCAATGAGCAGTTCTTC

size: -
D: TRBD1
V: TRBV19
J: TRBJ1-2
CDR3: CAMTGGNYGYTF
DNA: TGTGCCATGACAGGGGGGAACTATGGCTACACCTTC

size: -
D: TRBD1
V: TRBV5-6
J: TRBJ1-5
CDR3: CASSLLGQGGQPQHF
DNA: TGTGCCAGCAGCTTGCTAGGCCAGGGGGGCCAGCCCCAGCATTTT

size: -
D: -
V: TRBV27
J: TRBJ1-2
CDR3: CASSLGSDYGYTF
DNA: TGTGCCAGCAGTTTAGGGAGCGACTATGGCTACACCTTC

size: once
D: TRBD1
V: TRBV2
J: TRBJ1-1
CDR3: CASRYGTGAPLPTEAFF
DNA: TGTGCCAGCAGGTACGGGACAGGGGCCCCTTTACCCACTGAAGCTTTCTTT

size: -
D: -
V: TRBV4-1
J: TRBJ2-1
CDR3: CATGTADNEQFF
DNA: TGCGCCACAGGAACAGCAGACAATGAGCAGTTCTTC

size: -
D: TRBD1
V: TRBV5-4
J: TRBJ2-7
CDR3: CASSGRQGNYEQYF
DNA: TGTGCCAGCAGCGGTCGACAGGGGAACTACGAGCAGTACTTC

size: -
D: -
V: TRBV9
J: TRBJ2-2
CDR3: CASSVAEGELFF
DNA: TGTGCCAGCAGCGTAGCGGAGGGGGAGCTGTTTTTT

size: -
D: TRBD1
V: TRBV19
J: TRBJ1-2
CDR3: CASSIGTAYGYTF
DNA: TGTGCCAGTAGTATTGGGACAGCCTATGGCTACACCTTC

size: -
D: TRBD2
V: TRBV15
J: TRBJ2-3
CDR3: CASAGGRTDTQYF
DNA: TGTGCCAGTGCGGGGGGCCGCACAGATACGCAGTATTTT

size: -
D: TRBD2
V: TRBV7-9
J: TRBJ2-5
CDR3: CASSPWTSEETQYF
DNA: TGTGCCAGCAGCCCCTGGACTAGCGAAGAGACCCAGTACTTC

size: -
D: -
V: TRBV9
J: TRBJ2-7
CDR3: CASSVAGLAREQYF
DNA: TGTGCCAGCAGCGTAGCTGGTCTAGCGCGCGAGCAGTACTTC

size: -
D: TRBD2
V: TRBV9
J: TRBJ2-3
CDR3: CASSVDWGGRTDTQYF
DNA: TGTGCCAGCAGCGTAGATTGGGGCGGGAGGACAGATACGCAGTATTTT